These T cell receptor beta chains were read from a single sample in a study of T-cell reconstitution after alpha-beta-depleted transplantation in children. TCRdb reprocessed the PCR reads via MiXCR and lists one record per CDR3 protein. The data show over 200,000 distinct CDR3 sequences, around 9.2% seen once. The sample was PBMCs, mostly from graft donor cells, taken 360 days after TCRalphabeta/CD19-depleted stem cell transplant. The source of these receptors is a male patient aged 2 to 9 who had a stem cell transplant for acute myeloid leukemia, so the T cells may come from the graft donor. CDR3s include the opening cysteine and the closing phenylalanine or tryptophan. Expanded clones are given a class, and other clones once, few, many or no size at all.

clone_size: .
v_call: TRBV19
j_call: TRBJ2-7
cdr3_length: 15
cdr3_aa: CASKKDETGMYEQYF

clone_size: .
v_call: TRBV20-1
j_call: TRBJ2-2
cdr3_length: 14
cdr3_aa: CSAREDSATGELFF

clone_size: many
v_call: TRBV20-1
j_call: TRBJ2-7
cdr3_length: 14
cdr3_aa: CSASRDRDIYEQYF

clone_size: many
v_call: TRBV10-3
j_call: TRBJ2-1
cdr3_length: 14
cdr3_aa: CAISEGWGGDEQFF

clone_size: few
v_call: TRBV7-9
j_call: TRBJ2-7
cdr3_length: 15
cdr3_aa: CASSSSRDRPNEQYF

clone_size: many
v_call: TRBV7-2
j_call: TRBJ2-1
cdr3_length: 17
cdr3_aa: CASSKPGLAGVYNEQFF

clone_size: few
v_call: TRBV12-3/TRBV12-4
j_call: TRBJ1-4
cdr3_length: 13
cdr3_aa: CASSPQVAEKLFF

clone_size: .
v_call: TRBV5-1
j_call: TRBJ1-5
cdr3_length: 15
cdr3_aa: CASSLRGMANQPQHF

clone_size: .
v_call: TRBV10-3
j_call: TRBJ1-2
cdr3_length: 14
cdr3_aa: CAISSRGPNYGYTF

clone_size: many
v_call: TRBV12-3/TRBV12-4
j_call: TRBJ2-7
cdr3_length: 16
cdr3_aa: CASSPNKPREVYEQYF

clone_size: .
v_call: TRBV29-1
j_call: TRBJ2-3
cdr3_length: 13
cdr3_aa: CSVVGTDTDTQYF

clone_size: .
v_call: TRBV7-3
j_call: TRBJ2-1
cdr3_length: 15
cdr3_aa: CASSLGGLAGGKQFF

clone_size: many
v_call: TRBV6-5
j_call: TRBJ2-2
cdr3_length: 16
cdr3_aa: CASSYSGTRNTGELFF

clone_size: many
v_call: TRBV20-1
j_call: TRBJ1-1
cdr3_length: 12
cdr3_aa: CSARDTMGEAFF

clone_size: once
v_call: TRBV7-2
j_call: TRBJ2-2
cdr3_length: 16
cdr3_aa: CASSLKGGPVTGELFF

clone_size: few
v_call: TRBV15
j_call: TRBJ2-1
cdr3_length: 18
cdr3_aa: CATSSPKTSDSSYNEQFF

clone_size: few
v_call: TRBV20-1
j_call: TRBJ1-1
cdr3_length: 13
cdr3_aa: CSARKQANTEAFF

clone_size: .
v_call: TRBV7-3
j_call: TRBJ2-3
cdr3_length: 14
cdr3_aa: CASSFSPGADTQYF

clone_size: few
v_call: TRBV12-3/TRBV12-4
j_call: TRBJ2-6
cdr3_length: 15
cdr3_aa: CASRRYGAGANVLTF

clone_size: .
v_call: TRBV20-1
j_call: TRBJ2-7
cdr3_length: 13
cdr3_aa: CSATDRESYEQYF

clone_size: few
v_call: TRBV2
j_call: TRBJ2-7
cdr3_length: 13
cdr3_aa: CASKISLTYEQYF

clone_size: many
v_call: TRBV12-3/TRBV12-4
j_call: TRBJ2-5
cdr3_length: 13
cdr3_aa: CASTPSHEETQYF

clone_size: few
v_call: TRBV27
j_call: TRBJ2-7
cdr3_length: 15
cdr3_aa: CASSFGPGGSYEQYF

clone_size: .
v_call: TRBV12-3/TRBV12-4
j_call: TRBJ2-7
cdr3_length: 14
cdr3_aa: CATSPPGQGYEQYF

clone_size: few
v_call: TRBV4-3
j_call: TRBJ2-1
cdr3_length: 19
cdr3_aa: CASSQESAGSGLLYNEQFF

clone_size: .
v_call: TRBV7-9
j_call: TRBJ1-6
cdr3_length: 15
cdr3_aa: CASTSTGELDSPLHF